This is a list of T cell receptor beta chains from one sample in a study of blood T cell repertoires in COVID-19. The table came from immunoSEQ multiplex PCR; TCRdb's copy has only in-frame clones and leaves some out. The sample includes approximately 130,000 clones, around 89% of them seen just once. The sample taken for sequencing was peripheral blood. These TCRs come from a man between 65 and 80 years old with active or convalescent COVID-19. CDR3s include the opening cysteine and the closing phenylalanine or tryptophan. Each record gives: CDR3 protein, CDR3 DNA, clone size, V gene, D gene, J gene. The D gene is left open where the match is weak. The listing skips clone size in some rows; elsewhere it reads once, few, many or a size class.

CASSLNREANEKLFF,TGCGCCAGCAGCTTGAACAGGGAAGCTAATGAAAAACTGTTTTTT,once,TRBV5-1,NA,TRBJ1-4
CASSASGLSNTEAFF,TGTGCCAGCAGCGCGTCGGGACTTTCGAACACTGAAGCTTTCTTT,NA,TRBV9,NA,TRBJ1-1
CASSSGGYYNEQFF,TGTGCCAGCTCTTCGGGAGGGTATTACAATGAGCAGTTCTTC,NA,TRBV28,TRBD2,TRBJ2-1
CASYQGAQDTEAFF,TGCGCCAGTTACCAGGGGGCGCAAGACACTGAAGCTTTCTTT,NA,TRBV5-1,TRBD1,TRBJ1-1
CASSPGQGAGGYTF,TGTGCCAGCAGTCCCGGACAGGGGGCGGGGGGCTACACCTTC,once,TRBV6-6,TRBD1,TRBJ1-2
CASSYRPGSGNTIYF,TGTGCCAGCAGTTACCGTCCAGGATCTGGAAACACCATATATTTT,NA,TRBV6-5,NA,TRBJ1-3
CASRRDRDRSGELFF,TGTGCCAGCAGAAGGGACAGGGACAGGTCCGGGGAGCTGTTTTTT,NA,TRBV28,TRBD1,TRBJ2-2
CASSLGTGGKYGYTF,TGTGCCAGCAGCTTAGGGACAGGGGGCAAGTATGGCTACACCTTC,few,TRBV13,TRBD1,TRBJ1-2
CAISESQGRDTEAFF,TGTGCCATCAGTGAGTCACAGGGAAGAGACACTGAAGCTTTCTTT,NA,TRBV10-3,NA,TRBJ1-1
CASSPGQGIETQYF,TGCGCCAGCAGCCCGGGACAGGGGATAGAGACCCAGTACTTC,NA,TRBV5-1,TRBD1,TRBJ2-5
CATSDTSGRGGQFF,TGTGCCACCAGTGATACTAGCGGGAGAGGCGGGCAGTTCTTC,NA,TRBV24-1,TRBD2,TRBJ2-1
CASRGGLAGDYEQYF,TGTGCCAGCAGGGGTGGGCTAGCGGGAGACTACGAGCAGTACTTC,NA,TRBV6-5,TRBD2,TRBJ2-7
CASSWGQGVDEQYF,TGCGCCAGCAGCTGGGGACAGGGGGTCGACGAGCAGTACTTC,NA,TRBV5-1,TRBD1,TRBJ2-7
CASSEKTSGPWPYNEQFF,TGTGCCAGCAGTGAAAAGACTAGCGGCCCGTGGCCCTACAATGAGCAGTTCTTC,once,TRBV6-1,TRBD2,TRBJ2-1
CASSLDPTSTDTQYF,TGTGCCAGCAGCTTAGATCCGACTAGCACAGATACGCAGTATTTT,NA,TRBV11-2,NA,TRBJ2-3
CASSLVSVSDTQYF,TGTGCCAGCAGCTTGGTTAGCGTTTCAGATACGCAGTATTTT,NA,TRBV5-5,NA,TRBJ2-3
CASSPGISNTEAFF,TGTGCCAGCAGCCCGGGGATCTCGAACACTGAAGCTTTCTTT,NA,TRBV7-9,NA,TRBJ1-1
CASSSPVKDTQYF,TGTGCCAGCAGTTCTCCGGTGAAAGATACGCAGTATTTT,NA,TRBV28,NA,TRBJ2-3
CAISAPGTGGRGYTF,TGTGCCATCAGTGCTCCCGGGACAGGGGGCCGTGGCTACACCTTC,NA,TRBV10-3,TRBD1,TRBJ1-2
CASSASGTGGTEAFF,TGTGCCAGCTCGGCTTCCGGGACAGGGGGGACTGAAGCTTTCTTT,NA,TRBV18,TRBD1,TRBJ1-1
CASSLGLAGVAQYF,TGTGCCAGCAGCTTAGGACTAGCGGGAGTCGCGCAGTACTTC,once,TRBV7-2,TRBD2,TRBJ2-7
CASSLDGTVYGYTF,TGTGCCAGCAGCCTGGACGGGACAGTCTATGGCTACACCTTC,NA,TRBV7-2,TRBD1,TRBJ1-2
CSANLYASGYTF,TGCAGCGCCAACCTGTATGCGAGTGGCTACACCTTC,NA,TRBV29-1,NA,TRBJ1-2
CASREVGGGSTDTQYF,TGTGCCAGCCGAGAGGTTGGCGGAGGTAGCACAGATACGCAGTATTTT,NA,TRBV7-9,NA,TRBJ2-3
CASSPDIRQKVNYGYTF,TGTGCCAGCAGCCCTGACATAAGACAGAAAGTTAACTATGGCTACACCTTC,NA,TRBV3-1/TRBV3-2,NA,TRBJ1-2
CASSLDSSGSGEQFF,TGTGCCAGCAGCTTAGATTCTAGCGGGAGTGGGGAGCAGTTCTTC,NA,TRBV7-2,TRBD2,TRBJ2-1
CASSQSAGLTDTQYF,TGTGCCAGCAGTCAGTCAGCGGGGCTAACAGATACGCAGTATTTT,NA,TRBV7-3,TRBD2,TRBJ2-3
CASSSRNEQYF,TGTGCCAGCAGCAGCCGAAACGAGCAGTACTTC,NA,TRBV5-8,NA,TRBJ2-7
CAWSGTTGSHGYTF,TGTGCCTGGAGTGGAACAACAGGGAGCCATGGCTACACCTTC,NA,TRBV30,NA,TRBJ1-2
CASSPSDRGDYEQYF,TGCGCCAGCAGCCCCTCGGACAGGGGGGACTACGAGCAGTACTTC,NA,TRBV5-1,TRBD1,TRBJ2-7
CASSQGGGGGGFGFF,TGTGCCAGCAGCCAAGGGGGGGGAGGGGGTGGATTCGGTTTCTTT,NA,TRBV3-1/TRBV3-2,NA,TRBJ1-1
CASSQQGSGNTIYF,TGTGCCAGCAGTCAACAGGGGTCTGGAAACACCATATATTTT,NA,TRBV28,TRBD1,TRBJ1-3
CASTSTSGTGELFF,TGTGCCAGCACCTCGACTAGCGGGACCGGGGAGCTGTTTTTT,few,TRBV6-5,TRBD2,TRBJ2-2